Listed below are T cell receptor beta chains from one sample, sequenced in a study of CD8 T cells in ankylosing spondylitis. Each CDR3 protein is one row after TCRdb ran MiXCR on the 5' RACE reads. The data show fewer than 650,000 distinct CDR3 sequences, about 13% seen once. Input material: blood, either unsorted or a sorted T cell fraction (not recorded which). These receptors all stem from a male donor with ankylosing spondylitis. CDR3s include the opening cysteine and the closing phenylalanine or tryptophan. The order of the fields is V gene, clone size, D gene, J gene, CDR3 protein, CDR3 DNA. The D gene is left open where the match is weak. Size is stated for part of the rows, as once, few or many counts, or as a class when the clone is expanded.

V: TRBV30; size: .; D: .; J: TRBJ1-4; CDR3: CAWDQQGLNEKLFF; DNA: TGTGCCTGGGACCAACAGGGCCTTAATGAAAAACTGTTTTTT
V: TRBV18; size: .; D: .; J: TRBJ1-4; CDR3: CASSPSGAVDEKLFF; DNA: TGTGCCAGCTCACCTAGCGGGGCAGTAGATGAAAAACTGTTTTTT
V: TRBV5-1; size: .; D: .; J: TRBJ2-3; CDR3: CASYGGPTSTDTQYF; DNA: TGCGCCAGCTACGGAGGACCAACTAGCACAGATACGCAGTATTTT
V: TRBV4-1; size: .; D: .; J: TRBJ1-6; CDR3: CASSQGFNSPLHF; DNA: TGCGCCAGCAGCCAAGGATTTAATTCACCCCTCCACTTT
V: TRBV11-2; size: many; D: .; J: TRBJ2-3; CDR3: CASSSAGDTQYF; DNA: TGTGCCAGCAGCTCCGCAGGAGATACGCAGTATTTT
V: TRBV12-3/TRBV12-4; size: .; D: .; J: TRBJ1-1; CDR3: CASSFGRGLMNTEAFF; DNA: TGTGCCAGCAGTTTTGGACGGGGACTCATGAACACTGAAGCTTTCTTT
V: TRBV7-9; size: .; D: .; J: TRBJ2-2; CDR3: CASSFPSTGELFF; DNA: TGTGCCAGCAGCTTCCCTAGCACCGGGGAGCTGTTTTTT
V: TRBV3-1; size: many; D: .; J: TRBJ1-1; CDR3: CASSRLGRNTEAFF; DNA: TGTGCCAGCAGCCGTCTCGGCAGGAACACTGAAGCTTTCTTT
V: TRBV10-2; size: .; D: TRBD1; J: TRBJ2-5; CDR3: CASSPTVGGRETQYF; DNA: TGCGCCAGCAGTCCGACTGTAGGGGGCAGAGAGACCCAGTACTTC
V: TRBV25-1; size: .; D: .; J: TRBJ2-7; CDR3: CASSEYRGTSYEQYF; DNA: TGTGCCAGCAGTGAATATAGGGGCACCTCCTACGAGCAGTACTTC
V: TRBV11-2; size: many; D: .; J: TRBJ2-1; CDR3: CASSPPPPSIYNEQFF; DNA: TGTGCCAGCAGCCCCCCGCCGCCGTCCATTTACAATGAGCAGTTCTTC
V: TRBV3-1; size: .; D: .; J: TRBJ2-3; CDR3: CASSQGDITDTQYF; DNA: TGTGCCAGCAGCCAAGGGGATATAACAGATACGCAGTATTTT
V: TRBV5-6; size: few; D: TRBD2; J: TRBJ2-1; CDR3: CASSLAGPSGSIYNEQFF; DNA: TGTGCCAGCAGCTTGGCCGGGCCTAGCGGGAGTATATACAATGAGCAGTTCTTC
V: TRBV11-3; size: few; D: .; J: TRBJ2-1; CDR3: CASSLQLAWSSYNEQFF; DNA: TGTGCCAGCAGCTTACAATTAGCGTGGAGCTCCTACAATGAGCAGTTCTTC
V: TRBV20-1; size: .; D: TRBD2; J: TRBJ2-1; CDR3: CSAKGTSGASSYNEQFF; DNA: TGCAGTGCTAAAGGGACTAGCGGGGCTAGCTCCTACAATGAGCAGTTCTTC
V: TRBV6-1; size: once; D: TRBD2; J: TRBJ2-1; CDR3: CASSETGGGYNEQFF; DNA: TGTGCCAGCAGTGAGACGGGAGGGGGGTACAATGAGCAGTTCTTC
V: TRBV11-1; size: many; D: TRBD2; J: TRBJ2-1; CDR3: CASQTLASGKILTGEQFF; DNA: TGTGCCAGCCAAACGCTGGCTAGCGGGAAAATTTTAACGGGGGAGCAGTTCTTC
V: TRBV5-1; size: many; D: TRBD1; J: TRBJ2-1; CDR3: CASSLRTGNFPYNEQFF; DNA: TGCGCCAGCAGCTTGAGGACAGGGAATTTCCCCTACAATGAGCAGTTCTTC
V: TRBV7-2; size: .; D: .; J: TRBJ2-5; CDR3: CASTKGFVGETQYF; DNA: TGTGCCAGCACGAAGGGGTTCGTTGGGGAGACCCAGTACTTC
V: TRBV5-1; size: many; D: TRBD2; J: TRBJ2-1; CDR3: CASSLGQREGRNEQFF; DNA: TGCGCCAGCAGCTTGGGCCAGCGGGAGGGCCGGAATGAGCAGTTCTTC
V: TRBV20-1; size: few; D: .; J: TRBJ2-1; CDR3: CSASSDSGGYNEQFF; DNA: TGCAGTGCTAGCAGTGATAGCGGAGGATACAATGAGCAGTTCTTC
V: TRBV5-1; size: .; D: TRBD1; J: TRBJ1-1; CDR3: CASSFRKTGKAEAFF; DNA: TGCGCCAGCAGCTTCCGCAAGACAGGGAAGGCTGAAGCTTTCTTT
V: TRBV24-1; size: .; D: .; J: TRBJ2-7; CDR3: CATSEGGADRSYEQYF; DNA: TGTGCCACCAGTGAGGGTGGGGCGGACCGATCCTACGAGCAGTACTTC
V: TRBV2; size: once; D: .; J: TRBJ2-5; CDR3: CASSSSGVGETQYF; DNA: TGTGCCAGCAGTTCGTCCGGGGTCGGGGAGACCCAGTACTTC
V: TRBV29-1; size: many; D: TRBD1; J: TRBJ1-1; CDR3: CSVRTGPVNTEAFF; DNA: TGCAGCGTCCGGACAGGGCCCGTGAACACTGAAGCTTTCTTT
V: TRBV7-9; size: few; D: .; J: TRBJ2-1; CDR3: CASSGITGSSYNEQFF; DNA: TGTGCCAGCAGCGGAATTACAGGGAGCTCCTACAATGAGCAGTTCTTC
V: TRBV12-3/TRBV12-4; size: .; D: TRBD1; J: TRBJ2-3; CDR3: CASSFGQESTDTQYF; DNA: TGTGCCAGCAGTTTCGGACAGGAGAGCACAGATACGCAGTATTTT
V: TRBV29-1; size: few; D: .; J: TRBJ2-3; CDR3: CSPGGPTDTQYF; DNA: TGCAGCCCCGGGGGTCCCACAGATACGCAGTATTTT
V: TRBV25-1; size: many; D: .; J: TRBJ2-1; CDR3: CASSEVVEQFF; DNA: TGTGCCAGCAGTGAAGTGGTTGAGCAGTTCTTC
V: TRBV7-2; size: .; D: TRBD2; J: TRBJ2-3; CDR3: CASSVGLAGVSYTQYF; DNA: TGTGCCAGCAGCGTGGGACTAGCGGGAGTTTCATATACGCAGTATTTT
V: TRBV12-3/TRBV12-4; size: .; D: TRBD2; J: TRBJ2-3; CDR3: CASRSTGLAFGDTQYF; DNA: TGTGCCAGCAGATCGACGGGACTAGCGTTCGGGGATACGCAGTATTTT
V: TRBV12-3/TRBV12-4; size: .; D: .; J: TRBJ1-2; CDR3: CASSFGVGTGYGYTF; DNA: TGTGCCAGCAGTTTCGGGGTCGGGACGGGTTATGGCTACACCTTC
V: TRBV3-1; size: .; D: TRBD2; J: TRBJ2-4; CDR3: CASSQGPGTSGDFIAKNIQYF; DNA: TGTGCCAGCAGCCAAGGCCCCGGGACTAGCGGGGACTTTATAGCCAAAAACATTCAGTACTTC
V: TRBV5-1; size: .; D: .; J: TRBJ1-4; CDR3: CASSLAPGAEDNEKLFF; DNA: TGCGCCAGCAGCTTGGCACCCGGGGCGGAAGATAATGAAAAACTGTTTTTT
V: TRBV4-1; size: few; D: TRBD1; J: TRBJ1-3; CDR3: CASSQETGVGNTIYF; DNA: TGCGCCAGCAGCCAAGAAACAGGGGTCGGAAACACCATATATTTT
V: TRBV20-1; size: .; D: TRBD2; J: TRBJ2-1; CDR3: CSALTPSGRAFYNEQFF; DNA: TGCAGTGCTCTCACTCCCAGCGGGAGGGCCTTCTACAATGAGCAGTTCTTC
V: TRBV5-1; size: .; D: TRBD2; J: TRBJ2-3; CDR3: CASSARTSADTQYF; DNA: TGCGCCAGCAGCGCCCGGACTAGCGCAGATACGCAGTATTTT
V: TRBV18; size: few; D: .; J: TRBJ1-1; CDR3: CASSPISGGTEAFF; DNA: TGTGCCAGCTCTCCAATATCGGGGGGAACTGAAGCTTTCTTT
V: TRBV27; size: few; D: .; J: TRBJ1-6; CDR3: CASSFTNSPLHF; DNA: TGTGCCAGCAGTTTTACTAATTCACCCCTCCACTTT
V: TRBV12-5; size: many; D: .; J: TRBJ1-2; CDR3: CASGLVARHSYGYTF; DNA: TGTGCTAGTGGTTTGGTAGCCCGACACAGCTATGGCTACACCTTC
V: TRBV11-2; size: .; D: TRBD2; J: TRBJ2-1; CDR3: CASSYDLAGVEQFF; DNA: TGTGCCAGCAGCTATGATCTAGCGGGAGTTGAGCAGTTCTTC
V: TRBV6-2/TRBV6-3; size: few; D: .; J: TRBJ2-2; CDR3: CASSEGVGELFF; DNA: TGTGCCAGCAGTGAGGGGGTCGGGGAGCTGTTTTTT
V: TRBV24-1; size: few; D: TRBD2; J: TRBJ2-3; CDR3: CATSDLGLGPSTDTQYF; DNA: TGTGCCACCAGTGATCTAGGACTAGGACCCAGCACAGATACGCAGTATTTT
V: TRBV18; size: few; D: .; J: TRBJ2-5; CDR3: CASSPLSAQETQYF; DNA: TGTGCCAGCTCACCACTGTCAGCCCAAGAGACCCAGTACTTC
V: TRBV20-1; size: few; D: .; J: TRBJ2-5; CDR3: CSAGEEPLETQYF; DNA: TGCAGTGCTGGGGAAGAGCCGTTAGAGACCCAGTACTTC
V: TRBV3-1; size: .; D: .; J: TRBJ1-1; CDR3: CASSQRGGNTEAFF; DNA: TGTGCCAGCAGCCAAAGGGGAGGGAACACTGAAGCTTTCTTT
V: TRBV9; size: .; D: TRBD2; J: TRBJ2-1; CDR3: CASSSAGVPYNEQFF; DNA: TGTGCCAGCAGCTCGGCGGGAGTGCCCTACAATGAGCAGTTCTTC
V: TRBV4-2; size: .; D: .; J: TRBJ2-3; CDR3: CASSQPSYTDTQYF; DNA: TGTGCCAGCAGCCAACCCTCTTATACAGATACGCAGTATTTT
V: TRBV7-8; size: .; D: .; J: TRBJ1-1; CDR3: CASSLDGPVNTEAFF; DNA: TGTGCCAGCAGCTTAGACGGTCCAGTGAACACTGAAGCTTTCTTT
V: TRBV11-2; size: .; D: TRBD2; J: TRBJ2-3; CDR3: CASSLGSSGSGTDTQYF; DNA: TGTGCCAGCAGCTTAGGGTCTAGCGGGAGTGGCACAGATACGCAGTATTTT
V: TRBV7-7; size: few; D: .; J: TRBJ2-5; CDR3: CASSHNPVTEKTQYF; DNA: TGTGCCAGCAGTCACAACCCAGTGACCGAAAAGACCCAGTACTTC
V: TRBV5-8; size: few; D: .; J: TRBJ2-3; CDR3: CASSFGGRRSDTQYF; DNA: TGTGCCAGCAGCTTCGGTGGGAGGAGGTCAGATACGCAGTATTTT
V: TRBV15; size: .; D: TRBD1; J: TRBJ2-5; CDR3: CATSRELTGPQETQYF; DNA: TGTGCCACCAGCAGAGAACTGACAGGGCCCCAAGAGACCCAGTACTTC